The 5 T cell receptor beta chains given below trace back to one sample, sequenced in a study of blood T cell repertoires in COVID-19. The protocol was immunoSEQ multiplex PCR, while the TCRdb copy is restricted to in-frame clones and leaves out a portion. The data hold fewer than 700,000 clones, with roughly nine tenths observed a single time. The material sequenced was peripheral blood. The receptor source for this set is a woman in her fifties or sixties with COVID-19, enrolled during active disease.

V is TRBV20-1 and J is TRBJ1-1; D is unresolved. The CDR3 has 11 residues. Germline loops: CDR1 DFQATT, CDR2 SNEGSKA (reference sequence). Trimming pared 5 bases from V and 9 bases from J, leaving 13 bases between. The CDR3 is CSAVRGSKAFF. The CDR3 coding sequence is TGCAGTGCTGTCCGCGGAAGCAAAGCTTTCTTT.

The CDR3 sequence is CASSIDPDRGWTEAFF. CDR3 DNA sequence: TGTGCCAGTAGTATAGACCCGGACAGGGGTTGGACTGAAGCTTTCTTT. The chain couples TRBV19 to TRBJ1-1; 9 bases agree with TRBD1. This CDR3 comprises 16 residues. Trimming removed 0 bases from V and 5 bases from J; junction bases left unmatched: 7. From germline, CDR1 is LNHDA and CDR2 SQIVND (reference sequence).

The chain carries TRBV3-1 (or the pseudogene TRBV3-2) and TRBJ2-3, with a possible D match to TRBD1 (5 bases). Deletions cut 6 bases from V and 8 bases from J, with 12 bases between. CDR3 length: 12 amino acids. Germline lookup yields CDR1 LGHDT and CDR2 YNNKEL (reference sequence). CDR3 amino acids: CASSFIDSTQYF. The CDR3 DNA sequence: TGTGCCAGCAGTTTCATAGACAGTACGCAGTATTTT.

The chain couples TRBV6-5 to TRBJ2-1; D gene uncertain. The CDR3 is 11 residues long. V was pared by 3 bases and J by 11 bases, with 8 bases between. The germline V gene has CDR1 MNHEY and CDR2 SVGAGI. CDR3 DNA: TGTGCCAGCAGTTATGGGCACCAGCAGTTCTTC. Translation gives CASSYGHQQFF.

This chain joins TRBV30 and TRBJ2-5, with D perhaps TRBD2 (5 bases). The CDR3 sequence is 15 residues long. Germline CDR1 and CDR2: GTSNPN and SVGIG (reference sequence). Between the trimmed V and J ends, which lost 2 bases and 0 bases, there was a span of 13 bases. The CDR3 DNA is TGTGCCTGGAGTTTAGCGCGCCCGTACCAAGAGACCCAGTACTTC. Protein sequence: CAWSLARPYQETQYF.